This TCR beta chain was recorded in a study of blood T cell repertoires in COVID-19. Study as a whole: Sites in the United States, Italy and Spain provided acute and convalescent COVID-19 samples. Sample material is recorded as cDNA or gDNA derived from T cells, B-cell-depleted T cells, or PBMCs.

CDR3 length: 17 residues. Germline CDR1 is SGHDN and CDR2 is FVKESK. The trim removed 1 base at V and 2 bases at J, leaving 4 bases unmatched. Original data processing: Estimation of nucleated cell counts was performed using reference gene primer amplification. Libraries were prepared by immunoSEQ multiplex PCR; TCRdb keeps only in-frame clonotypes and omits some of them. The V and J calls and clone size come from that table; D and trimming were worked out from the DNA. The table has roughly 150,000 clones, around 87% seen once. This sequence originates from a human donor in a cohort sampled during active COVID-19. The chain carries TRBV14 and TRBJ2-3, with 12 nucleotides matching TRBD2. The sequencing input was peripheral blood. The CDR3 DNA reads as TGTGCCAGCAGCCAAGCGGCTAGCGGGGGGGCCACAGATACGCAGTATTTT. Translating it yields CASSQAASGGATDTQYF.